Below are 22 T cell receptor beta chains sequenced from a single sample in a study of Tregs in tolerant kidney transplant recipients (dated by TCRdb to about 2019). The time point label on this specimen signifies: blood sample drawn before combined kidney and bone marrow transplant. Libraries came from the immunoSEQ multiplex PCR assay. This immuneACCESS table, as held by TCRdb, lists in-frame sequences with V and J called but not all clones. Of the missing ones, under half trace to an unresolved V gene in checked studies; the others have no known cause. The sample's table covers under 55,000 clones. The top ten constitute 0.83% of the sample. The source material was CD4+ T cells from blood, sampled before the transplant. The receptors shown here come from a human donor who received a combined kidney and bone marrow transplant.

The CDR3 bases that were read are TGTGCCAGCAGCTATGGGCCCAATGAG. It is translated as CASSYGPNE. The whole CDR3 protein is CASSYGPNEQFF. This chain uses TRBV2 with TRBJ2-1; no definite D call. The CDR3 is cut off 3 residues early in the read; its end comes from the germline J gene. Looked up from germline, CDR1 is SNHLY and CDR2 is FYNNEI. Trimming took 6 bases from V and 6 from J, leaving 9 bases between them. The CDR3 totals 12 residues.

For this clone: From the germline J gene comes the end of the CDR3, since the read stops 3 residues before it. The chain uses TRBV6-2 or TRBV6-3 and TRBJ1-2, with TRBD1 matching 9 bases. Germline CDR1 reads MNHEY; CDR2 reads SVGEGT. The CDR3 is 12 amino acids. Trimming at V came to 6 bases and at J to 7 bases, leaving 3 bases not matched to a gene. The CDR3 sequence: CASSRGQGGYTF. The covered CDR3 bases are TGTGCCAGCAGCCGGGGACAGGGTGGC.

With regard to this clone: The DNA ends 3 residues before the CDR3 does, and the rest of the CDR3 is filled in from the germline J gene. J is TRBJ2-7 and V is TRBV6-2 or TRBV6-3; 9 bases align to TRBD2. This CDR3 contains 17 residues. J was trimmed by 1 base and V by 2 bases; bases with no gene match: 9. Germline CDR1 MNHEY, CDR2 SVGEGT. The CDR3 region is CASSYDSEREVSYEQYF. The CDR3 DNA, read in part, is TGTGCCAGCAGTTACGATTCGGAGCGGGAGGTATCCTACGAG.

A remark on this clone: The read ends 3 residues before the CDR3 terminus; that terminus is restored from the germline J gene. The chain employs TRBV5-1 and TRBJ1-1, with 7 bases identical to TRBD1. The CDR3 is made up of 16 amino acids. In germline, CDR1 is SGHRS, CDR2 YFSETQ. The trim removed 2 bases at V and 6 bases at J, leaving 13 bases unmatched. The sequenced part of the CDR3 DNA is TGCGCCAGCAGCTTAATAACAGGGGTTGTGGCACCTGAA. Encoded protein: CASSLITGVVAPE. In full, the CDR3 reads CASSLITGVVAPEAFF.

As to this clone: The sequence runs out 3 residues before the end of the CDR3; the remainder is reconstructed from the germline J gene. The chain links TRBV2 to TRBJ1-2; D is unresolved. The CDR3 length is 14 residues. Germline loops: CDR1 SNHLY, CDR2 FYNNEI. The V end was cut by 1 base, the J end by 4 bases, with 10 bases between. Here the CDR3 reads CASSEVGSAYGYTF. The CDR3 DNA, read in part, is TGTGCCAGCAGTGAAGTCGGCAGCGCCTATGGC.

Worth noting for this clone: The read halts 3 residues ahead of the CDR3 end, with the missing end drawn from the germline J gene. The V gene is TRBV7-2, the J gene TRBJ2-1, with D possibly matching TRBD2 (6 bases). V lost 0 bases, J lost 1 base, and 7 bases lay in between. CDR1 SGHTA and CDR2 FQGNSA come from the germline V gene. This CDR3 spans 15 amino acids. The part of the CDR3 DNA that was read is TGTGCCAGCAGCTTAGCCCGGGGGTCCTACAATGAG. It yields the protein CASSLARGSYNE. From start to end, the CDR3 is CASSLARGSYNEQFF.

About this clone: The read terminates 3 residues before the CDR3 end, so the remaining end is supplied by the germline J gene. The chain links TRBV2 to TRBJ1-2, with TRBD1 as a possible D gene (5 bases). The CDR3 loop spans 14 amino acids. Per the germline V gene, CDR1 is SNHLY and CDR2 is FYNNEI. The V gene lost 6 bases and the J gene lost 0 bases, with 11 bases spanning the gap. Partial CDR3 DNA: TGTGCCAGCAGCAGACAGTCAGCTAACTATGGC. Its protein product is CASSRQSANYG. The entire CDR3 sequence reads CASSRQSANYGYTF.

In the case of this clone: The read stops 3 residues short of the end of the CDR3; the missing end is completed from the germline J gene. The chain is built from TRBV18 and TRBJ2-5; 13 nucleotides line up with TRBD2. The length of the CDR3 is 15 residues. CDR1 and CDR2 (germline): KGHSH, LQKENI. V trimming: 5 bases; J trimming: 5 bases; junction bases outside the gene matches: 5. The CDR3 is CASSDGLAGVETQYF. Partial CDR3 DNA: TGTGCCAGCTCAGACGGACTAGCGGGAGTCGAGACC.

About this clone: The CDR3 extends 3 residues past the end of the read, so its final part is completed from the germline J gene. V is TRBV5-1 and J is TRBJ1-1; D possibly corresponds to TRBD1 (6 bases). The ends were cut back, 4 bases at V and 5 bases at J, with 18 bases in the middle. Germline lookup yields CDR1 SGHRS and CDR2 YFSETQ. The CDR3 extends over 15 amino acids. CDR3 sequence reads: CASSGGTPTGTEAFF. Partial CDR3 DNA: TGCGCCAGCAGCGGAGGGACACCGACGGGGACTGAA.

Regarding this clone: The read comes to an end 3 residues before the CDR3 does, leaving the germline J gene to fill in the end. The rearrangement links TRBV27 to TRBJ2-2; the match to TRBD1 covers 10 bases. After removal of 6 bases from V and 5 bases from J, the junction contained 9 bases not matched to a gene. This CDR3 has 16 amino acids. CDR1 is MNHEY and CDR2 is SMNVEV in the germline V gene (reference sequence). The CDR3 sequence: CASSRIRTGGTGELFF. Incomplete CDR3 DNA: TGTGCCAGCAGCCGGATCCGGACAGGGGGGACCGGGGAG.

Concerning this clone: The CDR3 end falls 3 residues outside the read, so it is completed with the germline J gene. The chain has TRBV7-2 and TRBJ1-2; D remains unclear. V lost 5 bases, J lost 1 base, and 8 bases lay in between. The CDR3 runs 13 residues. The germline gives CDR1 SGHTA, CDR2 FQGNSA. This chain's CDR3 is CASSPTLNYGYTF. The DNA read from the CDR3 is TGTGCCAGCAGCCCGACACTTAACTATGGC.

CDR3 region: CASSLYDRVVGYTF. Partial CDR3 DNA: TGTGCCAGCAGCCTATACGATCGGGTAGTCGGC. This chain connects TRBV5-4 to TRBJ1-2; D gene unclear. The CDR3 end is not reached by the read, which stops 3 residues before it; the germline J gene fills it in. The CDR3 covers 14 residues. Per the germline V gene, CDR1 is SGHNT and CDR2 is YYREEE (reference sequence).

In regard to this clone: From the germline J gene comes the end of the CDR3, since the read stops 3 residues before it. The chain carries TRBV18 and TRBJ1-3; unclear D gene. Germline CDR1 is KGHSH and CDR2 is LQKENI. Trimming removed 2 bases from V and 8 bases from J, with 16 bases in between. There are 15 residues in the CDR3. The CDR3 is CASSPGVTGDDTIYF. Partial CDR3 DNA: TGTGCCAGCTCACCAGGGGTCACCGGGGATGACACC.

Note on this clone: Coverage ceases 3 residues before the CDR3 finishes, and the germline J gene fills in the end. The chain carries TRBV2 and TRBJ2-5; weak D call: TRBD1 (5 bases). V lost 4 bases to trimming and J lost 2 bases, with 8 bases between them. Germline assignment: CDR1 SNHLY and CDR2 FYNNEI. This CDR3 is built from 13 residues. The CDR3 here is CASSADRQETQYF. The CDR3 bases that were read are TGTGCCAGCAGTGCCGACAGACAAGAGACC.

About this clone: From the germline J gene comes the end of the CDR3, since the read stops 3 residues before it. The chain couples TRBV20-1 to TRBJ2-3; the D is unclear. V was cut by 6 bases and J by 4 bases, with 11 bases left in between. The CDR3 runs to 12 residues. CDR1 and CDR2 from the germline V gene are DFQATT and SNEGSKA (reference sequence). The CDR3 loop is CSAKGVADTQYF. The sequenced CDR3 bases are TGCAGTGCCAAAGGTGTCGCAGATACG.

CDR3 sequence reads: CASSQPEGGRNTEAFF. CDR3 DNA (partial): TGTGCCAGCAGCCAACCGGAGGGGGGGCGAAACACTGAA. The rearrangement joins TRBV4-2 to TRBJ1-1, with TRBD1 as a possible D gene (6 bases). The CDR3 end lies 3 residues beyond the end of the read and is filled in from the germline J gene. From germline, CDR1 is LGHNA and CDR2 YNFKEQ. The V and J ends lost 2 bases and 2 bases respectively, with 15 bases between them. The CDR3 is 16 amino acids.

Concerning this clone itself: The read gets to within 3 residues of the CDR3 end, and the germline J gene fills in the rest. V usage is TRBV29-1 and J usage is TRBJ2-3; no reliable D call. Trimming pared 5 bases from V and 4 bases from J, leaving 10 bases between. This CDR3 spans 12 amino acids. Germline values: CDR1 SQVTM, CDR2 ANQGSEA. The sequenced part of the CDR3 DNA is TGCAGCGTTATTAGGGTGGCAGATACG. This gives the protein CSVIRVADT. The complete CDR3 sequence is CSVIRVADTQYF.

Comments on this clone: The CDR3 is cut off 3 residues early in the read; its end comes from the germline J gene. The chain joins TRBV5-6 to TRBJ1-1, with D uncertain. Germline CDR1 is SGHDT and CDR2 is YYEEEE. The CDR3 spans 14 residues. The V end was cut by 7 bases, the J end by 1 base, with 14 bases between. CDR3 in amino acids: CASRGNLGNTEAFF. The sequenced part of the CDR3 DNA is TGTGCCAGCCGCGGTAACCTAGGGAACACTGAA.

Remarks on this clone: A read error may account for a junction end that differs from germline. The CDR3 is cut off 3 residues early in the read; its end comes from the germline J gene. This chain links TRBV6-1 with TRBJ2-7, with 11 bases fitting TRBD2. Germline CDR1 and CDR2: MNHNS and SASEGT. The CDR3 covers 16 residues. CDR3 sequence reads: CASIEHLAGGYSEQYF. The sequenced CDR3 bases are TGTGCCAGCATTGAACATCTAGCGGGGGGATACTCCGAG.

Comments on this clone: The DNA ends 3 residues before the CDR3 does, and the rest of the CDR3 is filled in from the germline J gene. The V gene is TRBV5-1, the J gene TRBJ1-1, with D possibly being TRBD1 (6 bases). The CDR3 consists of 15 residues. Trimming removed 0 bases at V and 4 bases at J, with 13 bases between. Germline CDR1 SGHRS, CDR2 YFSETQ. The CDR3 protein is CASSLAGTYPTEAFF. The part of the CDR3 DNA that was read is TGCGCCAGCAGCTTGGCCGGGACATATCCCACTGAA.

About this clone itself: The read comes to an end 3 residues before the CDR3 does, leaving the germline J gene to fill in the end. The genes are TRBV5-1 and TRBJ2-1; possible D gene TRBD2, 6 bases. The V gene lost 4 bases and the J gene lost 5 bases, with 16 bases spanning the gap. The CDR3 is 15 residues long. Germline V CDR1 and CDR2: SGHRS, YFSETQ. This chain's CDR3 is CASSRPGVVDNEQFF. The CDR3 bases that were read are TGCGCCAGCAGCAGACCGGGGGTGGTAGACAATGAG.

A word on this clone: Sequencing ends 3 residues short of the CDR3 end; the germline J gene provides the rest. The chain joins TRBV19 to TRBJ2-7, with TRBD1 matching 10 bases. Trimming cost V 9 bases and J 0 bases; bases outside gene matches: 8. The CDR3 has 15 residues. Germline V gives CDR1 LNHDA, CDR2 SQIVND (reference sequence). The covered CDR3 bases are TGTGCCAGCCGGACAGGGGGTGCCTCCTCCTACGAG. This encodes CASRTGGASSYE. The full CDR3 protein is CASRTGGASSYEQYF.